The clone carrying this TCR beta chain was counted only a few times. These data are taken from a study of T cells in Graves' hyperthyroidism and ophthalmopathy. PBMCs came from 8.5 to 10 ml fresh peripheral blood. There were TCR beta CDR3 regions amplified from RNA transcripts. First-round RT-PCR with HTBI primers amplified the TCR CDR3 region. Each CDR3 protein is one row after TCRdb ran MiXCR on the multiplex PCR reads. The data hold some 500,000 distinct CDR3 sequences, with around 15% observed a single time. Germline lookup yields CDR1 LGHDT and CDR2 YNNKEL (reference sequence). The junction had 10 bases not matched to a gene; V was cut back by 4 bases and J by 1 base. There are 17 residues in the CDR3.

Specimen: blood. The rearrangement links TRBV3-1 to TRBJ1-1; 9 bases align to TRBD1. The clonotype originates from a woman aged 18-29 years with Graves' hyperthyroidism. CDR3 coding DNA: TGTGCCAGCAGCCTCCGAGATTGGACAGGGGAGAACACTGAAGCTTTCTTT. Its protein is CASSLRDWTGENTEAFF.